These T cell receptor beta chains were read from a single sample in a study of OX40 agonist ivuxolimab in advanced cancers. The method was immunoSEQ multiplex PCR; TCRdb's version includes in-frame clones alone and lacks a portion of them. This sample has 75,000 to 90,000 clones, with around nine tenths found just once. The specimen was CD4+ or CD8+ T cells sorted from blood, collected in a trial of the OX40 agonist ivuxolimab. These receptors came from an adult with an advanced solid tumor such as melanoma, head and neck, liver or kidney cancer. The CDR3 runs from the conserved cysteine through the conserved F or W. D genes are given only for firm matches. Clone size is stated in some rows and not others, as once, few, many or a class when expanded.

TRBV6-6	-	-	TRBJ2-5	TGTGCCAGCAGTTACGAGGCAGGAGGGTACCAAGAGACCCAGTACTTC	CASSYEAGGYQETQYF
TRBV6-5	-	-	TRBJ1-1	TGTGCCAGCAGTTACTCGGCAGGTAACACTGAAGCTTTCTTT	CASSYSAGNTEAFF
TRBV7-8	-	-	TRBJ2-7	TGTGCCAGCAGCTTCGCCGAGGGGGACGAGCAGTACTTC	CASSFAEGDEQYF
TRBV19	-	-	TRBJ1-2	TGTGCCAGTAGTATCGGGCCGCGAGGCTACACCTTC	CASSIGPRGYTF
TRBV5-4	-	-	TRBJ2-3	TGTGCCAGCAGCTCAACCACAGGAACTAGTACAGATACGCAGTATTTT	CASSSTTGTSTDTQYF
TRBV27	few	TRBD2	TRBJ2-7	TGTGCCAGCTGGAGGCGGGGGGGTCGGGGATACGAGCAGTACTTC	CASWRRGGRGYEQYF
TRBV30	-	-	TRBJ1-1	TGTGCCTGGAGTCCTGGACCCGGCACTGAAGCTTTCTTT	CAWSPGPGTEAFF
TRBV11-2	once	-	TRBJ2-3	TGTGCCAGCAGCCAAACAGGGCGAACAGATACGCAGTATTTT	CASSQTGRTDTQYF
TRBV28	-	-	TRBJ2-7	TGTGCCAGCAGTTTAATGGCCGGCGAGCAGTACTTC	CASSLMAGEQYF
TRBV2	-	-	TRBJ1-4	TGTGCCAGCAGCGGAATAGTAGGTAGGGCGGGACTGTTTTTT	CASSGIVGRAGLFF